This T cell receptor (beta chain) is drawn from a study of blood T cell repertoires in COVID-19 (dated by TCRdb to 2018 to 2021). Background for the entire study: Collaborator samples came from the United States, Italy and Spain and covered acute and convalescent phases of COVID-19. Subjects who had been exposed to COVID-19, were actively infected with it, or had recovered from it provided the deeply sampled blood TCRbeta repertoires that made up the dataset. The samples were drawn from the first 160 participants of the ongoing ImmuneRACE study and from 1,254 subjects provided by 6 global collaborators. Where available, HLA class I and class II types were taken from metadata supplied by the sample provider and were not determined by assay-based typing. The sample metadata nearly always contained a de-identified subject ID, COVID-19 status, age in years and sex. The repertoires were made available in a free public database intended to serve as a resource for research on the immune response to SARS-CoV-2. The material from the prospective study consisted of cDNA or gDNA derived from T cells, B-cell-depleted T cells, or PBMCs. Results the study describes overall, beyond this receptor: The quantity of clinical and demographic metadata differed by source and by participant and was supplied without curation.

The collaborating institutions used their own protocols to collect whole blood in K2EDTA tubes. For TCRbeta analysis, collaborator samples were shipped as frozen whole blood, as isolated PBMCs, or as DNA extracted from either sample type. TCRbeta CDR3 regions were amplified from genomic DNA by means of the immunoSEQ Assay, a bias-controlled multiplex PCR. Processing in the source paper ran as follows. The number of nucleated cells in each sample was estimated from the amplification of reference gene primers within the assay. To quantify the absolute abundance of each unique TCRbeta CDR3 rearrangement, sequence reads were collapsed and filtered. Productive Simpson clonality was computed per sample as the square root of Simpson's diversity index over productive rearrangements. TCRdb obtained this table from immuneACCESS and retained in-frame rearrangements with V and J assigned. These tables miss some clones; where compared with another copy, unresolved V genes account for less than half of the shortfall, and the remainder is unexplained. Clone size and the V and J calls come from that table; the DNA yielded D and trimming. The sample table shows about 100,000 clones, and 88% are seen once. The ten top clones hold roughly 6.5% of the sample.

In regard to this clone: It lacks a known antigen. No much larger clone is present one base from it, and per-base qualities are unavailable.

Sequences SGHNT (CDR1) and YENEEA (CDR2) are obtained from the germline V gene. Measured from the cysteine to the phenylalanine, the CDR3 is 13 residues long. Left in the record is the CDR3 DNA by itself, 39 bases read in frame from the first base. Trimming removed 1 base from V and 4 bases from J, leaving 5 bases between the germline ends. Sequenced sample: peripheral blood. This receptor was taken from a woman in her fifties or sixties with acute or convalescent COVID-19. The V gene is TRBV11-3 and the J gene is TRBJ2-1, with an unclear D gene assignment. The DNA reads as follows: TGTGCCAGCAGCTTAGCCCCATACAATGAGCAGTTCTTC. Translated, it gives CASSLAPYNEQFF. With the rest looked up from the reference TRBV11-3 and TRBJ2-1 genes rather than sequenced, the full variable domain is EAGVVQSPRYKIIEKKQPVAFWCNPISGHNTLYWYLQNLGQGPELLIRYENEEAVDDSQLPKDRFSAERLKGVDSTLKIQPAELGDSAVYLCASSLAPYNEQFFGPGTRLTVL.